The rows below give T cell receptor beta chains drawn from one sample of a study of T cell changes during pregnancy in multiple sclerosis. Using immunoSEQ multiplex PCR, the repertoire was profiled, and TCRdb retains in-frame clones only, with some absent. The sample holds approximately 37,000 clones; around 93% are singletons and the top ten take 0.61%. Specimen: CD4+ T cells from peripheral blood mononuclear cells, collected in the third trimester of pregnancy. The origin of the receptors is a female donor with multiple sclerosis, enrolled in a pregnancy study. Both conserved end residues are part of each CDR3. D genes are given only for firm matches. The listing skips clone size in some rows; elsewhere it reads once, few, many or a size class.

j_gene	v_gene	d_gene	len	abundance	CDR3nt	CDR3aa
TRBJ2-7	TRBV5-8	TRBD2	15	NA	TGTGCCAGCAGCCTCAGCGGGGGGACGTCCTACGAGCAGTACTTC	CASSLSGGTSYEQYF
TRBJ2-3	TRBV18	TRBD2	14	NA	TGTGCCAGCTCACCAGCACTAGCGGGGAATACGCAGTATTTT	CASSPALAGNTQYF
TRBJ2-4	TRBV18	NA	14	NA	TGTGCCAGCTCTCCCGCTGGCCCCGCAAACATTCAGTACTTC	CASSPAGPANIQYF
TRBJ2-5	TRBV9	TRBD2	17	NA	TGTGCCAGCAGCGTAGTGGGTAGGACTAGCGGCCAAGAGACCCAGTACTTC	CASSVVGRTSGQETQYF
TRBJ1-1	TRBV15	NA	15	NA	TGTGCCACCAGAAGAGAGGGAGGGGCGGGGATGGGAGCTTTCTTT	CATRREGGAGMGAFF
TRBJ2-3	TRBV19	NA	16	NA	TGTGCCAGTAGTATGGGGACTGTAATTAGCACAGATACGCAGTATTTT	CASSMGTVISTDTQYF
TRBJ2-5	TRBV7-9	TRBD2	16	NA	TGTGCCAGCAGCTTAACGCGACTAGCGGGGGGGGAGACCCAGTACTTC	CASSLTRLAGGETQYF
TRBJ2-3	TRBV23-1	NA	18	NA	TGCGCCAGCAGTTTACCCTCTAGGTCAAAGCCTATCACAGATACGCAGTATTTT	CASSLPSRSKPITDTQYF
TRBJ2-1	TRBV29-1	TRBD1	14	NA	TGCAGCGTTGAAAGACAGGGGGGCTACAATGAGCAGTTCTTC	CSVERQGGYNEQFF
TRBJ2-7	TRBV6-5	TRBD1	15	NA	TGTGCCAGCACCCCTGGTTTGGGACAGTTATACGAGCAGTACTTC	CASTPGLGQLYEQYF
TRBJ2-7	TRBV5-1	NA	15	once	TGCGCCAGCAGCCCCTGGGGAGATGGGCTTTGGGAGCAGTACTTC	CASSPWGDGLWEQYF
TRBJ2-4	TRBV7-2	TRBD1	16	NA	TGTGCCAGCAGCCCAGGACAGGGAAGAGCCAAAAACATTCAGTACTTC	CASSPGQGRAKNIQYF
TRBJ2-7	TRBV11-2	NA	15	NA	TGTGCCAGCAGCCCCGCTGGGCAGTACTCCTACGAGCAGTACTTC	CASSPAGQYSYEQYF
TRBJ2-2	TRBV5-5	TRBD1	16	NA	TGTGCCAGCAGCTTGGTTGGGGACAGCAACACCGGGGAGCTGTTTTTT	CASSLVGDSNTGELFF
TRBJ2-3	TRBV6-5	NA	11	NA	TGTGCCAGCAGGGAGTGGGATACGCAGTATTTT	CASREWDTQYF